This section outlines one T cell receptor (beta chain) sequence together with its context. As yet, its antigen is unknown. All participating donors were Caucasian adults from Nashville, Tennessee. CD8 memory comprised CD45RO+ plus CCR7-negative CD45RA+ TemRA cells. These data are taken from a study of shared clonotypes between healthy human individuals. Findings and limits, study-wide: Naive CD4 clonotype sharing across several donors was around 5.5%.

The table came from immunoSEQ multiplex PCR; TCRdb's copy has only in-frame clones and leaves some out. The sample contains around 120,000 clones, approximately 65% of which appear only once. The sequenced sample consisted of memory CD8+ T cells sorted from blood. As to subset: CD45RO+ cells pooled with CCR7-negative TemRA cells. This receptor was identified in a woman aged 25-40 years in good health.

Written as DNA, the CDR3 is TGTGCCAGCAGTTACCTAATGTATGGCTACACCTTC. Protein: CASSYLMYGYTF. The chain uses TRBV6-6 and TRBJ1-2, with D unresolved. V lost 2 bases and J 5 bases, leaving 6 bases between the germline ends. Germline V lookup: CDR1 MNHNY, CDR2 SVGAGI (reference sequence). This CDR3 spans 12 amino acids.